This TCR beta chain stems from a study of CD8+ T cells in alopecia areata. The CDR3 contains 15 residues. Germline V gene data show CDR1 as SGHTS and CDR2 as YDEGEE. V was trimmed by 2 bases and J by 0 bases, leaving 9 bases between them. It was cDNA, reverse transcribed from extracted RNA, that served as the sequencing template. Assay: immunoSEQ multiplex PCR; the TCRdb copy retains only in-frame clones and omits some. Counted here are about 170,000 clones, approximately 65% occurring once; the ten biggest clones make up roughly an eighth. The source is a human donor with alopecia areata. The chain uses TRBV5-8 and TRBJ2-4; D uncertain. This material consisted of CD8+ T cells sorted from blood, taken at week 0. The DNA of the CDR3 is TGTGCCAGCAGCTTCTGGCGCCAAGCCAAAAACATTCAGTACTTC. Translation gives CASSFWRQAKNIQYF.